A selection of T cell receptor beta chains follows, all from one sample in a study of blood T cell repertoires in COVID-19. Here immunoSEQ multiplex PCR was the method, and the copy in TCRdb shows in-frame clones only, minus some. This table has some 54,000 clones, about 91% appearing once. The sample taken for sequencing was peripheral blood. The receptor set was obtained from a man aged 60 to 69 with acute or convalescent COVID-19. CDR3s include the opening cysteine and the closing phenylalanine or tryptophan. Each record gives: J gene, clone size, V gene, D gene, CDR3 protein, CDR3 DNA. The D gene is left open where the match is weak. Some rows mark clone size as missing; the rest say once, few, many or name a class of expanded clone.

TRBJ1-5 - TRBV6-2/TRBV6-3 TRBD1 CASSYPTGGLSNQPQHF TGTGCCAGCAGTTACCCCACAGGGGGCCTTAGCAATCAGCCCCAGCATTTT
TRBJ2-1 - TRBV6-2/TRBV6-3 TRBD1 CASSPGTAINEQFF TGTGCCAGCAGCCCGGGGACAGCCATCAATGAGCAGTTCTTC
TRBJ1-3 once TRBV6-1 TRBD1 CASSDFDRGRDTIYF TGTGCCAGCAGTGATTTCGACAGGGGCAGGGACACCATATATTTT
TRBJ2-2 - TRBV9 - CASSKSRVANTGELFF TGTGCCAGCTCCAAATCGAGGGTCGCGAACACCGGGGAGCTGTTTTTT
TRBJ1-4 - TRBV7-9 - CASRHEAGEKLFF TGTGCCAGCCGCCACGAAGCGGGCGAAAAACTGTTTTTT
TRBJ2-3 - TRBV11-3 - CASSAGQPADTQYF TGTGCCAGCAGCGCAGGACAGCCCGCAGATACGCAGTATTTT
TRBJ2-2 - TRBV11-3 TRBD2 CASSQGSGAGELFF TGTGCCAGCAGCCAGGGTAGCGGGGCCGGGGAGCTGTTTTTT
TRBJ1-4 - TRBV11-3 TRBD1 CASSSGTGGEKLFF TGTGCCAGCAGTTCCGGGACAGGGGGTGAAAAACTGTTTTTT
TRBJ2-7 few TRBV27 - CASSLYGRQYF TGTGCCAGCAGTTTGTACGGTAGGCAGTACTTC
TRBJ1-5 - TRBV7-6 - CASSLGGRGSNQPQHF TGTGCCAGCAGCTTAGGCGGACGAGGGAGCAATCAGCCCCAGCATTTT
TRBJ2-7 once TRBV7-8 TRBD2 CASSVPSGRVYEQYF TGTGCCAGCAGCGTACCTAGCGGGAGGGTCTACGAGCAGTACTTC
TRBJ2-3 - TRBV6-6 TRBD1 CASSQPRDRASTDTQYF TGTGCCAGCAGTCAGCCTCGGGACAGGGCAAGCACAGATACGCAGTATTTT
TRBJ1-2 - TRBV3-1/TRBV3-2 - CASSQGGQRGGYTF TGTGCCAGCAGCCAAGGAGGACAGCGCGGCGGCTACACCTTC
TRBJ1-5 - TRBV18 - CASSPERTSNQPQHF TGTGCCAGCTCACCAGAGAGAACGAGCAATCAGCCCCAGCATTTT
TRBJ2-6 - TRBV3-1/TRBV3-2 - CASSPVNAGGANVLTF TGTGCCAGCAGCCCGGTTAACGCTGGTGGGGCCAACGTCCTGACTTTC
TRBJ2-7 - TRBV6-5 TRBD2 CASRPSGRPYEQYF TGTGCCAGCAGGCCTAGCGGGAGACCCTACGAGCAGTACTTC
TRBJ1-1 - TRBV28 TRBD1 CASSLEGQGRAEAFF TGTGCCAGCAGTTTAGAGGGACAGGGTAGAGCTGAAGCTTTCTTT
TRBJ2-1 - TRBV9 TRBD2 CASSGTSGRDNEQFF TGTGCCAGCAGTGGGACTAGCGGGAGGGACAATGAGCAGTTCTTC
TRBJ2-7 once TRBV11-3 - CASSLKAGPYEQYF TGTGCCAGCAGCTTAAAGGCAGGCCCCTACGAGCAGTACTTC
TRBJ2-7 - TRBV29-1 - CSVDVPGGYEQYF TGCAGCGTTGATGTTCCCGGCGGGTACGAGCAGTACTTC
TRBJ2-3 - TRBV7-3 TRBD2 CASSLRLGEGSAQYF TGTGCCAGCAGCTTAAGATTAGGGGAGGGATCGGCGCAGTATTTT
TRBJ2-3 - TRBV19 - CASSILAVVDTQYF TGTGCCAGTAGCATACTGGCGGTAGTCGATACGCAGTATTTT
TRBJ1-3 - TRBV30 - CAWTGGSGNTIYF TGTGCCTGGACGGGGGGCTCTGGAAACACCATATATTTT
TRBJ1-2 - TRBV5-4 TRBD1 CASSPGQGALTYGYTF TGTGCCAGCAGCCCGGGACAGGGGGCGCTCACCTATGGCTACACCTTC
TRBJ1-6 - TRBV6-5 TRBD1 CASSSRDRDSPLHF TGTGCCAGCAGTTCCCGGGACAGGGATTCACCCCTCCACTTT
TRBJ2-1 once TRBV29-1 - CSVAAGNEQFF TGCAGCGTTGCGGCGGGCAATGAGCAGTTCTTC